This entry is about one TCR beta chain. Repertoires were generated with immunoSEQ multiplex PCR, while TCRdb's copy carries only in-frame clones and drops some. This sample yields around 100,000 clones, of which 80% to 90% are seen a single time; around 5.5% belongs to the top ten. This record comes from a study of OX40 agonist ivuxolimab in advanced cancers. The source was CD4+ or CD8+ T cells sorted from blood, collected in a trial of the OX40 agonist ivuxolimab. The source is an adult with an advanced solid tumor such as melanoma, head and neck, liver or kidney cancer.

CDR3 DNA: TGCGCCAGCAGCCAAGAGACTAATGAAAAACTGTTTTTT. Protein: CASSQETNEKLFF. The chain recombines TRBV4-1 with TRBJ1-4; D gene uncertain. CDR3 length: 13 residues. The germline gives CDR1 MGHRA, CDR2 YSYEKL. Trimming took off 0 bases at V and 2 bases at J, with 1 base between the two ends.